The text below deals with one T cell receptor beta chain. It has no known antigen specificity. No base-level quality is on record; no much larger clone is a single base apart. The time point label here, explained by the study, means: persistent/refractory GD, antithyroid drugs over 5 years with positive TRAb. For both TCR sequencing and RNA sequencing, RNA was extracted from PBMCs using TRIzol. The diagnosis of Graves' disease followed American Thyroid Association guidelines. Recruitment of patients was carried out at an endocrinology department in Xi'an, China. From each patient, around 8.3 milliliters of peripheral blood was collected into an EDTA anticoagulant tube. Ficoll Paque Plus density gradient separation was used to isolate PBMCs, and no additional T cell sorting was done. An Agilent 2100 Bioanalyzer and agarose gel were used to check RNA quality, while a NanoDrop 2000 measured RNA concentration.

Library preparation was by multiplex PCR. Sequencer: Illumina HiSeq 4000. TCR beta libraries were built with iRepertoire HTBI primers and Arm-PCR amplification of CDR3 regions. Before sequencing, the PCR products underwent gel purification. Per the original workflow: A total of fewer than 65 TRBV and approximately 13 TRBJ segments were identified across samples and were used for gene usage analysis of CDR3 amino acid clonotypes. COPE and FqMerger were used to merge the filtered high-quality paired reads into contigs. BLAST was used to align contigs to IMGT TRBV, TRBD and TRBJ reference genes, with CDR3 defined following IMGT. Clonotypes above 0.1% frequency were classified as highly expanded clones. Repertoire diversity was measured by Shannon entropy, and V-J evenness by the Gini coefficient. A clonotype found in more than one individual was treated as public. TCRdb took the public reads, trimmed them with fastp at Q25, ran MiXCR for clone calling and kept in-frame beta chains. Under each unique CDR3 protein, matching rows form one entry showing the most common genes and DNA. The authors' filters were not applied to this entry. A total of hundreds of thousands of distinct CDR3 sequences appear in this sample, around 20% of them only once. The leading ten clones occupy roughly an eighth of the sample.

The data derive from a study of regulatory T cells in long-lasting Graves disease (dated by TCRdb to the early 2020s). Concerning the study at large: Persistent Graves' disease meant more than 5 years of antithyroid drug treatment with TSH receptor autoantibodies that stayed positive. This study used TCR sequencing and RNA sequencing of peripheral blood to compare persistent Graves' disease patients against newly diagnosed Graves' disease patients. The study took place in China and was registered as a clinical trial. A total of around 35 samples underwent TCR sequencing: around 13 from persistent and roughly 20 from newly diagnosed Graves' disease patients. On average, persistent Graves' disease patients in the clinical cohort had been on antithyroid drugs for eight to twelve years. The study at large found these results: Persistent patients shared more public clonotypes among themselves (over 2,500) than newly diagnosed patients did (approximately 970). Sequencing and analysis were limited to the TCR beta chain. Peripheral blood alone was examined, since thyroid tissue, which constituted the primary lesion, could not be accessed. Persistent disease showed preferential use of TRBV28, TRBJ1-2 and TRBJ2-5, whereas newly diagnosed disease favored TRBV20-1 and TRBJ2-1. The authors noted that the small sample size was a limitation that may lower accuracy. Persistent Graves' disease patients showed lower TCR Shannon entropy and fewer highly expanded clones than newly diagnosed patients, suggesting clonal expansion.

V has 2 bases trimmed and J has 6 bases trimmed; junction bases matching no gene number 9. The CDR3, from cysteine to phenylalanine, totals 15 residues. Only the CDR3 part of the read is kept: 45 bases, read in frame from the first base. In the germline V gene (reference sequence), CDR1 corresponds to DFQATT and CDR2 to SNEGSKA. The rearranged chain carries TRBV20-1 and TRBJ2-7; 11 bases in the junction line up with TRBD2. This specimen was peripheral blood mononuclear cells (PBMCs), taken when the disease was refractory, from a patient treated with antithyroid drugs. This TCR came from a female donor with Graves disease. The bases read TGCAGTGCTAGACGTGTGGGACTAGCGGAGAGCGAGCAGTACTTC. It codes for CSARRVGLAESEQYF.